Following are 21 T cell receptor beta chains from one sample sequenced in a study of blood T cells in healthy people across ages. Using a J-beta primer mix together with a sample-barcoded 5' primer, a second PCR was run for about 7 to 12 cycles. TCRdb re-analysed the 5' RACE reads in MiXCR, keeping a single row per CDR3 protein. The table records about 930,000 distinct CDR3 sequences, 29% of them present only once. The same specimen was also included in a second study, on T cells of mothers and their children.

Material for sequencing was blood. All receptors derive from a woman aged 40 to 50 in good health.

A note on this clonotype: A read error may explain this, as a much larger clone is one base away. This chain links TRBV7-8 with TRBJ2-1; D unclear. Germline V gene data show CDR1 as SGHVS and CDR2 as FQNEAQ. The CDR3 runs to 14 residues. CDR3 amino acids: CVSSPISSRNEQFF. CDR3 nucleotides: TGTGTCAGCAGCCCAATATCTAGTCGCAATGAGCAGTTCTTC.

This chain connects TRBV12-3 or TRBV12-4 to TRBJ1-2, with D unclear. CDR3 length: 16 residues. Trimming stripped 3 bases from V and 0 bases from J, with 14 bases between. The CDR3 DNA follows: TGTGCCAGCAGTTTCTGGATTGGGTCTCCTAACTATGGCTACACCTTC. It yields the protein CASSFWIGSPNYGYTF.

In its sample, this clonotype was seen a few times. The chain employs TRBV28 and TRBJ2-7, with 7 bases aligning to TRBD2. The V gene's germline CDR1 is MDHEN and CDR2 SYDVKM. After removal of 8 bases from V and 1 base from J, the junction contained 5 bases not matched to a gene. The CDR3 is made up of 13 amino acids. CDR3 bases: TGTGCCAGCCACCCCGGGAGGTCCTACGAGCAGTACTTC. It translates to CASHPGRSYEQYF.

This CDR3 reads CSARGPDQPQHF. DNA of the CDR3: TGCAGCGCCAGGGGGCCCGATCAGCCCCAGCATTTT. The V call is TRBV29-1, the J call TRBJ1-5; 8 nucleotides agree with TRBD1. Trimming took 7 bases from V and 5 from J; bases not matched to a gene: 4. CDR3 length equals 12 residues. Germline CDR1 SQVTM, CDR2 ANQGSEA.

Notes on this clonotype: A much bigger clone sits one base away, suggesting this may be a read error. This rearrangement joins TRBV9 to TRBJ2-2, with D perhaps TRBD1 (6 bases). Germline-derived CDR1 and CDR2 are SGDLS and YYNGEE. The CDR3 runs 14 residues. The CDR3 DNA reads as TGTGCCAGCAGCGTAAGGGGGTCAACCGAGGAGCTGTTTTTT. This encodes CASSVRGSTEELFF.

The chain uses TRBV27 and TRBJ2-7, with 9 bases lining up with TRBD2. V dropped 3 bases and J dropped 7; count of bases not matched to a gene: 10. This CDR3 contains 15 residues. Germline CDR1 MNHEY, CDR2 SMNVEV (reference sequence). The CDR3 bases are TGTGCCAGCAGTTTGGCGGGAGGGGGCGCGGATGAGCAGTACTTC. Translation: CASSLAGGGADEQYF.

This clonotype showed up just a few times. The chain uses TRBV11-1 and TRBJ2-7; 12 nucleotides line up with TRBD1. Per germline, CDR1 SGHAT and CDR2 FQDESV (reference sequence). This CDR3 is 14 amino acids long. The V gene end was trimmed by 5 bases and the J gene end by 6 bases; junction bases not matched to a gene: 5. The CDR3 reads CASSSGTGGREQYF. CDR3 in DNA: TGTGCCAGCAGCAGCGGGACAGGGGGCCGCGAGCAGTACTTC.

Regarding this clonotype: Just one base apart from a much larger clone, this may be a read error. This rearrangement joins TRBV29-1 to TRBJ1-2, with 8 positions matching TRBD1. The CDR3 is 13 amino acids. CDR1 and CDR2 from the germline V gene are SQVTM and ANQGSEA. The junction had 3 bases not matched to a gene; V was cut back by 4 bases and J by 2 bases. This CDR3 is CSVARTGNYGYTF. CDR3 nucleotides: TGCAGCGTTGCCAGGACAGGGAACTATGGCTACACCTTC.

This clonotype was recorded a few times. The chain couples TRBV5-1 to TRBJ2-2; D is possibly TRBD2 (5 bases). V lost 4 bases and J lost 6, with 16 bases in between. This CDR3 comprises 15 residues. CDR1 is SGHRS, CDR2 YFSETQ, per germline. CDR3 residues: CASSPGIPRAGELFF. The CDR3 DNA reads TGCGCCAGCAGCCCGGGGATCCCACGAGCCGGGGAGCTGTTTTTT.

This chain connects TRBV7-2 to TRBJ2-5; D is unresolved. The CDR3 totals 15 residues. Germline loops: CDR1 SGHTA, CDR2 FQGNSA. The V end was cut by 0 bases, the J end by 0 bases, with 8 bases between. Here the CDR3 DNA reads TGTGCCAGCAGCTTAGCTTCGGGCTACCAAGAGACCCAGTACTTC. It specifies CASSLASGYQETQYF.

V is TRBV27 and J is TRBJ1-5, with D uncertain. The CDR3 consists of 14 residues. Germline CDR1 MNHEY, CDR2 SMNVEV (reference sequence). The V and J ends lost 3 bases and 3 bases respectively, with 9 bases between them. The CDR3: CASSFLGHNQPQHF. The CDR3 DNA sequence: TGTGCCAGCAGTTTTCTGGGCCACAATCAGCCCCAGCATTTT.

The table lists this clonotype with a few counts. This sequence joins TRBV7-2 and TRBJ1-5; 7 bases map to TRBD1. V trimming: 3 bases; J trimming: 1 base; junction bases outside the gene matches: 3. The CDR3 totals 15 residues. Germline CDR1 is SGHTA and CDR2 is FQGNSA. The CDR3 region is CASSLTGRSNQPQHF. The CDR3 nucleotides read TGTGCCAGCAGCTTGACAGGGCGGAGCAATCAGCCCCAGCATTTT.

Ten or more counts support this clonotype. The V call is TRBV7-2, the J call TRBJ1-4; the match to TRBD1 covers 9 bases. The CDR3 loop spans 15 amino acids. CDR1 is SGHTA and CDR2 is FQGNSA in the germline V gene. J gave up 7 bases and V 5 bases, and 8 bases lay outside the gene matches. The CDR3 nucleotides are TGTGCCAGCAGCCTGACAGGGGGGTTGGGTGAAAAACTGTTTTTT. Translated: CASSLTGGLGEKLFF.

J is TRBJ1-2 and V is TRBV25-1; a weak D match, TRBD1 (5 bases). The V gene's germline CDR1 is MGHDK and CDR2 SYGVNS. CDR3 size: 15 residues. Trimming removed 11 bases at V and 2 bases at J, with 21 bases between. CDR3 in amino acids: CASHGDGFPNYGYTF. For the CDR3, the DNA is TGTGCCTCACACGGGGACGGGTTCCCCAACTATGGCTACACCTTC.

This clonotype was detected many times. This chain joins TRBV4-2 and TRBJ2-5; TRBD1 matches at 7 bases. The CDR3 runs to 16 residues. Germline V gene lookup returns CDR1 LGHNA and CDR2 YNFKEQ. Unmatched junction bases numbered 13, after V lost 4 bases and J lost 5 bases. In DNA, the CDR3 is TGTGCCAGCAGCCGAGGACGAGGCCAGGGGGAGGAGACCCAGTACTTC. Its protein is CASSRGRGQGEETQYF.

This clonotype was observed a handful of times. The V and J genes are TRBV5-1 and TRBJ2-5; no reliable D call. V shed 0 bases and J shed 5 bases, with 20 bases lying between them. CDR3 length equals 17 residues. CDR1 SGHRS and CDR2 YFSETQ come from the germline V gene. CDR3 nucleotide sequence: TGCGCCAGCAGCTTGGGAAATAATCGCTTTCCTAGGGAGACCCAGTACTTC. It encodes CASSLGNNRFPRETQYF.

Worth noting for this clonotype: This may come from a read error, since a much larger clone is one base off. V gene TRBV24-1 combines with J gene TRBJ2-1, with 7 bases fitting TRBD1. The V gene's germline CDR1 is KGHDR and CDR2 SFDVKD. The CDR3 has 14 amino acids. The CDR3 DNA sequence: TGTGCCTCCAGCGAGACAGGGTTGAGGAATGAGCAGTTCTTC. It specifies CASSETGLRNEQFF.

The genes are TRBV28 and TRBJ1-1, with no clear D. Trimming stripped 5 bases from V and 1 base from J, with 17 bases between. This CDR3 has 16 amino acids. Germline assignment: CDR1 MDHEN and CDR2 SYDVKM. CDR3 loop: CASSPSGVEGNTEAFF. The CDR3 DNA follows: TGTGCCAGCAGTCCGAGTGGGGTCGAGGGGAACACTGAAGCTTTCTTT.

Note on this clonotype: One base away lies a much larger clone, so this may be a sequencing read error. The chain couples TRBV25-1 to TRBJ2-5; 7 positions agree with TRBD2. Germline CDR1 reads MGHDK; CDR2 reads SYGVNS. This CDR3 spans 15 amino acids. The CDR3 here is CAGSEVAGSKETQYF. The CDR3 nucleotides are TGTGCCGGCAGTGAGGTAGCGGGTTCAAAAGAGACCCAGTACTTC.

In regard to this clonotype: A much larger clone differs by one base, so this may be a read error. The conserved closing phenylalanine or tryptophan is absent in this CDR3, likely reflecting a read error. The rearrangement joins TRBV7-2 to TRBJ1-1; 8 bases fit TRBD1. Germline loops: CDR1 SGHTA, CDR2 FQGNSA. The CDR3 extends over 15 amino acids. V lost 2 bases and J lost 5; bases outside the gene matches: 7. DNA of the CDR3: TGTGCCAGCAGCTTAAATCAGGGGGCGACGACTGAAGCTTTCTGT. This sequence encodes CASSLNQGATTEAFC.

Ten or more counts support this clonotype. The rearrangement uses TRBV6-6 and TRBJ2-1; D is uncertain. The CDR3 loop spans 13 amino acids. Germline assignment: CDR1 MNHNY and CDR2 SVGAGI (reference sequence). Trimming took off 7 bases at V and 7 bases at J, with 14 bases between the two ends. CDR3 sequence: CASTPNLVNEQFF. CDR3 DNA: TGTGCCAGCACCCCGAACTTGGTTAATGAGCAGTTCTTC.